The next 3 T cell receptor beta chains were all read from a single sample in a study of a mutant IDH1 vaccine in newly diagnosed glioma. These receptors have no identified antigens. Clones were read by immunoSEQ multiplex PCR, and TCRdb kept only the in-frame ones, dropping some. This table has some 25,000 clones, around 77% appearing once. The time point is: week 11, during vaccination. Topical imiquimod accompanied each vaccine dose, which consisted of 300 ug of mutant IDH1 20-mer peptide. The sample in question was PBMCs, obtained from a glioma patient whose treatment included an IDH1 peptide vaccine. These TCRs come from a woman aged 18-29 years with glioma.

This sequence joins TRBV28 and TRBJ1-5, with D unresolved. Germline values: CDR1 MDHEN, CDR2 SYDVKM. V was shortened by 1 base and J by 3 bases, with 13 bases between the two germline ends. The CDR3 totals 16 residues. The CDR3 sequence: CASSLFLRPFNQPQHF. The CDR3 bases are TGTGCCAGCAGTTTATTTCTTCGGCCCTTCAATCAGCCCCAGCATTTT. Combining the CDR3 with reference TRBV28 and TRBJ1-5 gives the whole variable domain DVKVTQSSRYLVKRTGEKVFLECVQDMDHENMFWYRQDPGLGLRLIYFSYDVKMKEKGDIPEGYSVSREKKERFSLILESASTNQTSMYLCASSLFLRPFNQPQHFGDGTRLSIL.

This chain links TRBV2 with TRBJ2-7, with D uncertain. Germline V lookup: CDR1 SNHLY, CDR2 FYNNEI. The CDR3 runs to 14 residues. The V end was cut by 2 bases, the J end by 6 bases, with 14 bases between. The CDR3 spells CASSERPARVEQYF. The CDR3 region has the DNA TGTGCCAGCAGTGAACGACCGGCCCGGGTCGAGCAGTACTTC. Filled out from reference TRBV2 and TRBJ2-7, the complete variable domain reads EPEVTQTPSHQVTQMGQEVILRCVPISNHLYFYWYRQILGQKVEFLVSFYNNEISEKSEIFDDQFSVERPDGSNFTLKIRSTKLEDSAMYFCASSERPARVEQYFGPGTRLTVT.

J is TRBJ1-2 and V is TRBV7-9, with 7 bases aligning to TRBD1. V was pared by 1 base and J by 4 bases, with 6 bases of the junction left unmatched. This CDR3 has 15 amino acids. Germline-derived CDR1 and CDR2 are SEHNR and FQNEAQ (reference sequence). The CDR3 here is CASSLVGGGGYGYTF. The CDR3 DNA reads as TGTGCCAGCAGCTTAGTAGGAGGGGGCGGCTATGGCTACACCTTC. Based on the CDR3 plus reference TRBV7-9 and TRBJ1-2, the full variable domain is DTGVSQNPRHKITKRGQNVTFRCDPISEHNRLYWYRQTLGQGPEFLTYFQNEAQLEKSRLLSDRFSAERPKGSFSTLEIQRTEQGDSAMYLCASSLVGGGGYGYTFGSGTRLTVV.